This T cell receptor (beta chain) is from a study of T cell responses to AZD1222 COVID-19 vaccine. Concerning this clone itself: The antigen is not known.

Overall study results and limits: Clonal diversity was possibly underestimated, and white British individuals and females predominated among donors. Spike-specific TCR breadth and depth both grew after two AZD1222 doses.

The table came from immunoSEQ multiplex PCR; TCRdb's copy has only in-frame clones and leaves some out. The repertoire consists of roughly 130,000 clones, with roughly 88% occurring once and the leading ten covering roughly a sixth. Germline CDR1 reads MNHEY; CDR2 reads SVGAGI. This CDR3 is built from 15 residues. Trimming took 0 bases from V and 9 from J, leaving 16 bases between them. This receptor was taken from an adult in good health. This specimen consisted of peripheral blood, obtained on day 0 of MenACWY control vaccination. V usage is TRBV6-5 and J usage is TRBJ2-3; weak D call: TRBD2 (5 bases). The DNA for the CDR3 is TGTGCCAGCAGTTACTCGAGTATTACGGGGAAGACGCAGTATTTT. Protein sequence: CASSYSSITGKTQYF.